This T cell receptor (beta chain) was sequenced for a study of T cells expressing NK-cell markers. Study information: The TCR beta repertoires originated in sorted CD3+CD56+NKG2C+, CD3+CD56+NKG2C- and CD3+CD56-NKG2C+ T cells.

Germline values: CDR1 SGHRS, CDR2 YFSETQ. The CDR3 sequence is 16 residues long. UMIs were included in TCR beta cDNA generated by 5'RACE template switching. TCRdb re-analyzed the 5' RACE reads; it lists each CDR3 protein once, without DNA. This sample's table has about 550,000 distinct CDR3 sequences. This receptor was identified in a man aged 18 to 29 in good health. Material: blood T cells: a sorted CD56 or NKG2C T cell subset, CD4+ or CD8+ T cells, or bulk PBMC T cells (not recorded which). This chain joins TRBV5-1 and TRBJ2-1; lacking DNA, the TRBD2 call made by TCRdb goes unchecked. This CDR3 is CASIQGSSGSNNEQFF.